These 30 T cell receptor beta chains were sequenced from one sample in a study of technical replicates of blood from a few donors. Sequencing was performed with immunoSEQ multiplex PCR; in TCRdb, only in-frame clones are kept and a portion is missing. The table lists tens of thousands of clones, 91% of them singletons. Sequencing was carried out using PBMCs. Source of these receptors: a human donor in good health. Some clones in this sample may be carry-over from other donors' samples.

This chain connects TRBV5-6 to TRBJ1-2; D is unresolved. V lost 4 bases, J lost 0 bases, and 19 bases lay in between. Germline V gene lookup returns CDR1 SGHDT and CDR2 YYEEEE. The CDR3 consists of 17 residues. Here the CDR3 DNA reads TGTGCCAGCAGCCCCCGGGGAGGCAGACTTACTAACTATGGCTACACCTTC. Translating gives CASSPRGGRLTNYGYTF. Full variable domain (rest looked up from reference TRBV5-6 and TRBJ1-2): DAGVTQSPTHLIKTRGQQVTLRCSPKSGHDTVSWYQQALGQGPQFIFQYYEEEERQRGNFPDRFSGHQFPNYSSELNVNALLLGDSALYLCASSPRGGRLTNYGYTFGSGTRLTVV.

The chain is built from TRBV6-6 and TRBJ1-6; 7 bases map to TRBD1. The junction had 8 bases not matched to a gene; V was cut back by 5 bases and J by 7 bases. In germline, CDR1 is MNHNY, CDR2 SVGAGI (reference sequence). The CDR3 consists of 15 residues. CDR3 sequence: CASSDGQVDNSPLHF. In DNA form, the CDR3 reads TGTGCCAGCAGTGATGGACAGGTTGACAATTCACCCCTCCACTTT.

V is TRBV5-1 and J is TRBJ1-1; no reliable D call. Trimming removed 1 base from V and 1 base from J, with 8 bases in between. The germline gives CDR1 SGHRS, CDR2 YFSETQ. This CDR3 spans 14 amino acids. Here the CDR3 reads CASSLSRPNTEAFF. In DNA form, the CDR3 reads TGCGCCAGCAGCTTGTCTAGGCCGAACACTGAAGCTTTCTTT.

CDR3 DNA: TGTGCTAGTAGCGCCACCGACGAGCAGTACTTC. Translation gives CASSATDEQYF. The chain has TRBV12-5 and TRBJ2-7; D is unclear. CDR1 is LGHNT, CDR2 FRNRAP, per germline. CDR3 length equals 11 residues. V lost 8 bases and J 5 bases, leaving 10 bases between the germline ends.

The chain couples TRBV4-2 to TRBJ2-6, with D perhaps matching TRBD1 (7 bases). With 0 bases removed from V and 3 bases from J, the gap between germline ends came to 9 bases. From germline, CDR1 is LGHNA and CDR2 YNFKEQ. The CDR3 has 16 amino acids. The CDR3 bases are TGTGCCAGCAGCCAAGATCAGGGGGGTGGGGCCAACGTCCTGACTTTC. Translated, it gives CASSQDQGGGANVLTF.

This sequence joins TRBV4-1 and TRBJ1-4; tentative D call: TRBD1 (6 bases). Germline loops: CDR1 MGHRA, CDR2 YSYEKL. V was pared by 4 bases and J by 2 bases, with 17 bases between. The CDR3 runs 17 residues. The CDR3 DNA reads as TGCGCCAGCAGCCGGATGGGGGGGCGGACCACTAATGAAAAACTGTTTTTT. As protein: CASSRMGGRTTNEKLFF.

The V gene is TRBV6-1, the J gene TRBJ1-4; D not certain. The CDR3 is made up of 15 amino acids. Germline V lookup: CDR1 MNHNS, CDR2 SASEGT. Trimming cost V 2 bases and J 5 bases, with 12 bases left between them. In nucleotides, the CDR3 is TGTGCCAGCAGTGAAAGTCGGCCGGAGAATGAAAAACTGTTTTTT. Amino acids: CASSESRPENEKLFF.

The table lists this clone with a count of one. The chain has TRBV27 and TRBJ2-1, with D possibly being TRBD1 (6 bases). Per the germline V gene, CDR1 is MNHEY and CDR2 is SMNVEV (reference sequence). V shed 5 bases and J shed 6 bases, with 11 bases lying between them. The length of the CDR3 is 13 residues. The CDR3: CASSIQGSNEQFF. CDR3 bases: TGTGCCAGCAGTATTCAGGGGAGCAATGAGCAGTTCTTC.

The chain's CDR3 is CAWGYNRGDSPLHF. The CDR3 DNA is TGTGCCTGGGGATATAACAGGGGTGATTCACCCCTCCACTTT. The gene calls are TRBV30 and TRBJ1-6, with 7 bases lining up with TRBD1. The CDR3 loop spans 14 amino acids. Trimming cost V 5 bases and J 8 bases; bases outside gene matches: 9. Per the germline V gene, CDR1 is GTSNPN and CDR2 is SVGIG (reference sequence).

The chain is built from TRBV4-2 and TRBJ1-6; 7 bases line up with TRBD1. J was trimmed by 10 bases and V by 1 base; bases with no gene match: 7. The length of the CDR3 is 15 residues. Looked up from germline, CDR1 is LGHNA and CDR2 is YNFKEQ. The CDR3 loop reads CASSQVTGSKSPLHF. The CDR3 DNA sequence: TGTGCCAGCAGCCAAGTGACAGGGAGTAAATCACCCCTCCACTTT.

The J gene is TRBJ1-6, the V gene TRBV5-1, with D perhaps TRBD1 (5 bases). The germline CDR1 and CDR2 sequences are SGHRS and YFSETQ. Trimming shortened V by 4 bases and J by 7 bases, and 9 bases separated the two germline ends. The CDR3 has 13 residues. CDR3 nucleotide sequence: TGCGCCAGCAGCCAGGGTGGGAATTCACCCCTCCACTTT. It yields the protein CASSQGGNSPLHF.

The CDR3 DNA reads as TGTGTAGTGGATAGGGGTGGGGGCTACACCTTC. Its translation: CVVDRGGGYTF. The chain couples TRBV6-6 to TRBJ1-2, with D possibly being TRBD1 (5 bases). This CDR3 contains 11 residues. Germline V gene data show CDR1 as MNHNY and CDR2 as SVGAGI (reference sequence).

This chain joins TRBV10-3 and TRBJ2-1; 14 nucleotides match TRBD2. The V gene end was trimmed by 11 bases and the J gene end by 1 base; junction bases not matched to a gene: 13. This CDR3 spans 18 amino acids. The germline CDR1 and CDR2 sequences are ENHRY and SYGVKD. The CDR3 nucleotides read TGTGCCTGCGGGGGGCCCCGACTAGCGGGAGGGTCCTACAATGAGCAGTTCTTC. Translation gives CACGGPRLAGGSYNEQFF.

This chain links TRBV2 with TRBJ2-5; D is perhaps TRBD2 (6 bases). V gave up 3 bases and J gave up 1 base, with 9 bases separating them. CDR1 is SNHLY and CDR2 is FYNNEI in the germline V gene. The CDR3 consists of 14 residues. The CDR3 bases are TGTGCCAGCAGTGAGTTGGGAGGCCAAGAGACCCAGTACTTC. Its protein is CASSELGGQETQYF.

The chain employs TRBV5-1 and TRBJ2-5; tentatively, D is TRBD2 (5 bases). The CDR3 contains 14 residues. From germline, CDR1 is SGHRS and CDR2 YFSETQ. V was shortened by 1 base and J by 2 bases, with 9 bases between the two germline ends. The DNA of the CDR3 is TGCGCCAGCAGCTTGTCGGACTCTCAAGAGACCCAGTACTTC. The encoded protein is CASSLSDSQETQYF.

The chain links TRBV4-1 to TRBJ1-1; TRBD1 aligns across 8 bases. V lost 3 bases, J lost 4 bases, and 7 bases stayed unmatched. Germline lookup yields CDR1 MGHRA and CDR2 YSYEKL. The CDR3 runs to 15 residues. CDR3: CASSHLGQVGTEAFF. The CDR3 bases are TGCGCCAGCAGCCACCTGGGACAGGTGGGCACTGAAGCTTTCTTT.

V and J are TRBV27 and TRBJ1-1; unclear D gene. CDR1 and CDR2 from the germline V gene are MNHEY and SMNVEV (reference sequence). Trimming removed 6 bases at V and 0 bases at J, with 14 bases between. The CDR3 extends over 15 amino acids. The CDR3 nucleotides read TGTGCCAGCAGGGAAACCGGGAGCATGAACACTGAAGCTTTCTTT. Its translation: CASRETGSMNTEAFF.

This clone appeared once. The genes are TRBV5-1 and TRBJ2-7, with a tentative D call TRBD2 (7 bases). Germline V gene data show CDR1 as SGHRS and CDR2 as YFSETQ. V lost 0 bases to trimming and J lost 2 bases, with 12 bases between them. The CDR3 consists of 15 residues. The chain's CDR3 is CASSLEGGPTYEQYF. In DNA form, the CDR3 reads TGCGCCAGCAGCTTGGAGGGGGGGCCGACCTACGAGCAGTACTTC.

The chain carries TRBV10-3 and TRBJ2-1; 7 bases are a match to TRBD1. The V and J ends lost 4 bases and 7 bases, in that order; junction bases with no gene match: 7. This CDR3 contains 14 residues. CDR1 ENHRY and CDR2 SYGVKD come from the germline V gene. The CDR3: CAISVSRGYNEQFF. DNA of the CDR3: TGTGCCATCAGTGTCAGCAGGGGGTATAATGAGCAGTTCTTC.

This chain joins TRBV1 and TRBJ1-6; the DNA was not used to check the table's D call, TRBD1. TRBV1 is flagged as a pseudogene. The CDR3 consists of 15 residues. For the CDR3, the DNA is TGCACCAGCAGCCAAGCCAACCCAGGGGTCTCACCCCTCCACTTT. Translation: CTSSQANPGVSPLHF.

The CDR3 sequence is CAISESPGYGYTF. The CDR3 region has the DNA TGTGCCATCAGTGAGTCGCCAGGGTATGGCTACACCTTC. V gene TRBV10-3 combines with J gene TRBJ1-2, with TRBD1 as a possible D gene (5 bases). CDR3 length: 13 residues. Germline loops: CDR1 ENHRY, CDR2 SYGVKD. Trimming took 0 bases from V and 5 from J, leaving 7 bases between them.

This CDR3 is CASSLRRGADTQYF. In nucleotides, the CDR3 is TGTGCCAGCAGTTTACGGAGGGGTGCAGATACGCAGTATTTT. The V call is TRBV27, the J call TRBJ2-3, with a weak D call TRBD2 (6 bases). The germline gives CDR1 MNHEY, CDR2 SMNVEV (reference sequence). The V gene lost 2 bases and the J gene lost 4 bases, with 10 bases spanning the gap. CDR3 size: 14 residues.

The rearrangement joins TRBV7-8 to TRBJ2-7; 10 nucleotides align to TRBD2. The V and J ends lost 6 bases and 3 bases, in that order; junction bases with no gene match: 5. In germline, CDR1 is SGHVS, CDR2 FQNEAQ. The CDR3 contains 14 residues. This CDR3 reads CASRYASGSYEQYF. The DNA for the CDR3 is TGTGCCAGCAGGTATGCTAGCGGGAGCTACGAGCAGTACTTC.

The rearrangement links TRBV5-4 to TRBJ2-7; 7 bases are a match to TRBD1. The CDR3 spans 13 residues. Germline CDR1 reads SGHNT; CDR2 reads YYREEE (reference sequence). With V trimmed by 5 bases and J by 0 bases, 2 bases remained unmatched. The CDR3 DNA reads TGTGCCAGCAGGAGGACAGGCTCCTACGAGCAGTACTTC. Translating it yields CASRRTGSYEQYF.

The chain links TRBV4-1 to TRBJ1-6; 8 bases match TRBD1. Germline CDR1 MGHRA, CDR2 YSYEKL. The CDR3 consists of 16 residues. V was pared by 4 bases and J by 9 bases, with 11 bases of the junction left unmatched. Written as DNA, the CDR3 is TGCGCCAGCAGCCGAGGACAGGGCCTTCAACGTTCACCCCTCCACTTT. It translates to CASSRGQGLQRSPLHF.

The V gene is TRBV11-2, the J gene TRBJ2-2; a weak D match, TRBD2 (7 bases). Trimming pared 3 bases from V and 3 bases from J, leaving 20 bases between. Germline V gene lookup returns CDR1 SGHAT and CDR2 FQNNGV. The CDR3 is 18 residues long. The CDR3 here is CASSFRLGGRGDTGELFF. In nucleotides, the CDR3 is TGTGCCAGCAGCTTTCGGCTCGGGGGGCGGGGAGACACCGGGGAGCTGTTTTTT.

The count of this clone is one. V usage is TRBV6-1 and J usage is TRBJ1-2; weak D call: TRBD1 (6 bases). CDR1 and CDR2 (germline): MNHNS, SASEGT. Trimming cost V 7 bases and J 4 bases, with 16 bases left between them. This CDR3 spans 14 amino acids. Here the CDR3 reads CASTPGADLYGYTF. The CDR3 DNA sequence: TGTGCCAGCACCCCAGGGGCGGACCTCTATGGCTACACCTTC.

This clone was recorded once. The chain is built from TRBV7-9 and TRBJ1-4, with TRBD1 matching over 10 bases. The J segment lost 4 bases and the V segment lost 5 bases, leaving 7 bases of the junction unmatched. The germline CDR1 and CDR2 sequences are SEHNR and FQNEAQ (reference sequence). CDR3 length: 16 amino acids. The DNA of the CDR3 is TGTGCCAGCAGCCCCCGGGACAGGGGTGTTAATGAAAAACTGTTTTTT. Protein sequence: CASSPRDRGVNEKLFF.

The rearrangement links TRBV11-2 to TRBJ2-3; the match to TRBD2 covers 11 bases. CDR1 and CDR2 (germline): SGHAT, FQNNGV. The CDR3 has 15 amino acids. V lost 5 bases, J lost 5 bases, and 6 bases stayed unmatched. In nucleotides, the CDR3 is TGTGCCAGCAGCCCCAATAGCGGGAGGGGAGATACGCAGTATTTT. It specifies CASSPNSGRGDTQYF.

The rearrangement uses TRBV30 and TRBJ2-7; 8 nucleotides line up with TRBD2. The J segment lost 2 bases and the V segment lost 0 bases, leaving 6 bases of the junction unmatched. This CDR3 contains 15 residues. Per germline, CDR1 GTSNPN and CDR2 SVGIG (reference sequence). The CDR3 DNA reads as TGTGCCTGGAGTGTCGGGGGGGCTAATACCTACGAGCAGTACTTC. Translation: CAWSVGGANTYEQYF.